The present entry profiles one T cell receptor beta chain with its context. The data derive from a study of cytomegalovirus exposure and HLA in healthy donors. The assay was immunoSEQ multiplex PCR, and TCRdb's table has in-frame clones only and misses some. The sample contains about 73,000 clones, approximately 94% of which appear only once. Per the germline V gene, CDR1 is SQVTM and CDR2 is ANQGSEA. The length of the CDR3 is 12 residues. The source of this sequence is a young woman in good health and CMV-seronegative. The chain combines TRBV29-1 with TRBJ2-1, with 9 nucleotides matching TRBD2. Sample: PBMCs. Written as DNA, the CDR3 is TGCAGTCTTAGCGGGAGAGGCAATGAGCAGTTCTTC. Amino acids: CSLSGRGNEQFF.